The source of this T cell receptor (beta chain) is a study of a mutant IDH1 vaccine in newly diagnosed glioma. Study information: Vaccination began 4-6 weeks post radiotherapy alone, or with temozolomide cycles.

Generated by immunoSEQ multiplex PCR, the TCRdb table keeps only in-frame clones and is missing some. The data show almost 95,000 clones, with roughly 89% seen just once and approximately 0.8% held by the top ten. The CDR3 consists of 15 residues. V was shortened by 5 bases and J by 1 base, with 15 bases between the two germline ends. In germline, CDR1 is SGHRS, CDR2 YFSETQ. About this clone: Its specificity is not known.

Time point: week 47, end of study. Each dose delivered 300 ug of mutant IDH1 20-mer peptide subcutaneously with imiquimod. Findings and limits, study-wide: Among patients, roughly 93% showed immune responses induced by the vaccine.

This clonotype was obtained from a woman in her forties or fifties with glioma. Here the sequenced sample was PBMCs, taken from a glioma patient whose treatment included an IDH1 peptide vaccine. The chain links TRBV5-1 to TRBJ2-5; D unresolved. The CDR3 loop reads CASRKVEELQETQYF. The CDR3 DNA reads TGCGCCAGCAGGAAGGTAGAGGAGCTCCAAGAGACCCAGTACTTC.